This T cell receptor (beta chain) was sequenced for a study of blood T cell repertoires in COVID-19 (TCRdb year 2020). The study in broad terms: The collaborator samples originated in the United States, Italy and Spain and spanned the acute and convalescent phases of COVID-19. Samples came from the ongoing ImmuneRACE study (first 160 participants) plus 1,254 subjects from 6 global collaborators. The prospective study material was composed of cDNA or gDNA derived from T cells, B-cell-depleted T cells, or PBMCs. Where available, HLA class I and class II types were taken from metadata supplied by the sample provider and were not determined by assay-based typing. The repertoires were released in a freely available public database intended as a resource for research on the immune response to SARS-CoV-2. The dataset comprised deeply sampled blood TCRbeta repertoires from subjects exposed to, actively infected with, or recovered from COVID-19. A de-identified subject ID, COVID-19 status, age in years and sex were almost always included in the sample metadata.

In the case of this clone: It lacks a known antigen. No base-level quality is on record; no much larger clone is a single base apart.

The collaborating institutions used their own protocols to collect whole blood in K2EDTA tubes. For TCRbeta analysis, collaborators shipped samples in one of three forms: frozen whole blood, isolated PBMCs, or DNA extracted from either of those sample types. V drops 1 base and J drops 0 bases, leaving 14 bases in between. CDR1 and CDR2 are read off the germline V gene (reference sequence) as SGHKS and YYEKEE. Spanning cysteine to phenylalanine, the CDR3 consists of 16 amino acids. Kept here is only the CDR3 DNA, which spans 48 bases and is read in frame from base 1. The investigation overall reported the following: The quantity of clinical and demographic metadata differed by source and by participant and was supplied without curation.

TCRbeta CDR3 regions were amplified from genomic DNA by means of the immunoSEQ Assay, a bias-controlled multiplex PCR. The paper's data handling went like this. Within the assay, amplification of reference gene primers was used to estimate how many nucleated cells each sample contained. To quantify the absolute abundance of each unique TCRbeta CDR3 rearrangement, sequence reads were collapsed and filtered. For each sample, productive Simpson clonality was calculated by taking the square root of Simpson's diversity index across productive rearrangements. TCRdb re-hosts the immuneACCESS table, in-frame sequences only. Its copies lack some clones; in the studies checked, an unresolved V gene accounts for under half of them, and the cause for the rest is not known. The V and J calls and clone size were taken over from that table, and D and trimming were inferred from the DNA. Counted in this sample were 100,000 to 110,000 clones; about 80% of them appeared once. Under 35% of the sample comes from the top ten.

The rearranged chain carries TRBV5-5 and TRBJ2-7; the D gene is perhaps TRBD1, on 5 matching bases. The sequence came from a man between 65 and 85 years old with active or convalescent COVID-19. Material for sequencing was peripheral blood. CDR3 sequence: CASSLQAQGLSYEQYF. The nucleotide sequence reads TGTGCCAGCAGCTTGCAAGCCCAGGGCCTCTCCTACGAGCAGTACTTC.